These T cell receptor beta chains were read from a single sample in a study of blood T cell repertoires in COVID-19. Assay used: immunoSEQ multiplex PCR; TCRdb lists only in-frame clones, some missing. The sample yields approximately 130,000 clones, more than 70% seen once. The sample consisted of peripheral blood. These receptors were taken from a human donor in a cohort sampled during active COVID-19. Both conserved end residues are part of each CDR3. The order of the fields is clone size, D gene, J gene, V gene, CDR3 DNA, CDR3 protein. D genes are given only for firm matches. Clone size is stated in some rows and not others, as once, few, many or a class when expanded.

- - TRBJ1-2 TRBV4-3 TGCGCCAGCAGCCAAGCCGGGTCCGGCTACACCTTC CASSQAGSGYTF
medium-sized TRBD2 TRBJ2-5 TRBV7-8 TGTGCCAGCAGCTTCCGGACTAGCGGGTCCCAGGAGACCCAGTACTTC CASSFRTSGSQETQYF
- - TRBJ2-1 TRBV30 TGTGCCTGGAGTGCTAACTACAATGAGCAGTTCTTC CAWSANYNEQFF
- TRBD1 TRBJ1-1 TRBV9 TGTGCCAGCAGCGTTTCTCAGGGGGCGAACACTGAAGCTTTCTTT CASSVSQGANTEAFF
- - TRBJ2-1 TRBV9 TGTGCCAGCGGGGCTAGTGCGAATGAGCAGTTCTTC CASGASANEQFF
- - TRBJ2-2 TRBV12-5 TGTGCTAGTGGTTTGGGGGGGACTCAGAACACCGGGGAGCTGTTTTTT CASGLGGTQNTGELFF
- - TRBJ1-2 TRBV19 TGTGCCAGTAGCGCCCGGAGGGGAGGGGCTGGCTACACCTTC CASSARRGGAGYTF
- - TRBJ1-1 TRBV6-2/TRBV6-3 TGTGCCAGCAGTAACACACGAACTGAAGCTTTCTTT CASSNTRTEAFF
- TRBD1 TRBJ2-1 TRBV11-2 TGTGCCAGCAGCTTTAGGGACAGGGTCGTCTCCTACAATGAGCAGTTCTTC CASSFRDRVVSYNEQFF
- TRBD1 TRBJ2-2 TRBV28 TGTGCCAGCAGTTTGACGGGACAGGCTCTGGCCGGGGAGCTGTTTTTT CASSLTGQALAGELFF
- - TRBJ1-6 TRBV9 TGTGCCAGCAGCGGTGGACAGTCAGAGCTTGCCTTT CASSGGQSELAF
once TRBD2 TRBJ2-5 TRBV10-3 TGTGCCATCAGTGAGAGACTAGCGGCTAGCCAAGAGACCCAGTACTTC CAISERLAASQETQYF
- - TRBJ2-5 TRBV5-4 TGTGCCAGCAGCTTGGCCCGACAGAAGGGTAAAGAGACCCAGTACTTC CASSLARQKGKETQYF
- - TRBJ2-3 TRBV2 TGTGCCAGCAGTGAAGGGTCAGTGGGCACAGATACGCAGTATTTT CASSEGSVGTDTQYF
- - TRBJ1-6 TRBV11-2 TGTGCCAGCAGCTTAGTATCCCAGTTTGATTCACCCCTCCACTTT CASSLVSQFDSPLHF
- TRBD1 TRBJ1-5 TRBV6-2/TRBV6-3 TGTGCCAGCAGTGACCAGAAGAGGGGGCATCAGCCCCAGCATTTT CASSDQKRGHQPQHF
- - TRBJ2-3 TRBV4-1 TGCGCCAGCAGCTCTCGAACAAGGGACTTTACAGATACGCAGTATTTT CASSSRTRDFTDTQYF
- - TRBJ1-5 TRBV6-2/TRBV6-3 TGTGCCAGCAGTTACAAGGGAGTTAGCAATCAGCCCCAGCATTTT CASSYKGVSNQPQHF
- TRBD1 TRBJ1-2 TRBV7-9 TGTGCCAGCAGCTTAGCGACAGGGTTGCGGGGCTACACCTTC CASSLATGLRGYTF
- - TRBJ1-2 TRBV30 TGTGCGCAGGATTACAACTATGGCTACACCTTC CAQDYNYGYTF
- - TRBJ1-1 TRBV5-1 TGCGCCAGCAGCTTGGACAGCAACCTACCTAACACTGAAGCTTTCTTT CASSLDSNLPNTEAFF
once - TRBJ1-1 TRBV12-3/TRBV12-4 TGTGCCAGCAGTACACAGGAAAACACTGAAGCTTTCTTT CASSTQENTEAFF
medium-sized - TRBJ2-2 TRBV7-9 TGTGCCAGCAGCCCCTCGGGGGAGCTGTTTTTT CASSPSGELFF
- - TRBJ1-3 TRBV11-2 TGTGCCAGCAGCGACCGGGTCGTCTCTGGAAACACCATATATTTT CASSDRVVSGNTIYF
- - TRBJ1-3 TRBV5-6 TGTGCCAGCAGCGAGCGGTCATTGACTGGAAACACCATATATTTT CASSERSLTGNTIYF
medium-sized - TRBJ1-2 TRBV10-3 TGTGCCATCACCGAGGGAGGGTATGGCTACACCTTC CAITEGGYGYTF
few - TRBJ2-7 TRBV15 TGTGCCACCAGCAAGGAGCCCGATCACTACGAGCAGTACTTC CATSKEPDHYEQYF
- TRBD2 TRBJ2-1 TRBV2 TGTGCCAGCAGCGCAAGCGGGGGGTACAATGAGCAGTTCTTC CASSASGGYNEQFF
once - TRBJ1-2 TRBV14 TGTGCCAGCAGCCAGGGTCAGGCTTATAACTATGGCTACACCTTC CASSQGQAYNYGYTF
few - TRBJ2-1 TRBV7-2 TGTGCCAGCAGCCCCAGGAGGGTCTATGAGCAGTTCTTC CASSPRRVYEQFF
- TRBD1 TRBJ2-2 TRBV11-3 TGTGCCAGCAGCAAAGGGGGACAGCGCGGGAACACCGGGGAGCTGTTTTTT CASSKGGQRGNTGELFF
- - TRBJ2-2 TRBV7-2 TGTGCCAGCAGCTCCCCGCGGCCGCAACGGGCCGGGGAGCTGTTTTTT CASSSPRPQRAGELFF
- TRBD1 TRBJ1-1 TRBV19 TGTGCCAGTAGTTTAACAGGGGAGAACACTGAAGCTTTCTTT CASSLTGENTEAFF
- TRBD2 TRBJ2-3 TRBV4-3 TGCGCCAGCAGCCAAAGGGGAGGGGTAGATACGCAGTATTTT CASSQRGGVDTQYF
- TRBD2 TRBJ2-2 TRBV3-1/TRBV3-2 TGTGCCAGCAGCCAAAAACTAGCGGGGGACACCGGGGAGCTGTTTTTT CASSQKLAGDTGELFF
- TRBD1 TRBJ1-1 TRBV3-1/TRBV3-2 TGTGCCAGCAGCCCCCGACAGGGCCGGTCTGAAGCTTTCTTT CASSPRQGRSEAFF
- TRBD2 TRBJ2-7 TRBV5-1 TGCGCCAGCAGCTTGGGGGACTACCTCGGCGAGCAGTACTTC CASSLGDYLGEQYF
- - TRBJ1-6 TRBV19 TGTGCCAGCCAGGACAGCGCCCTTTCCAATTCACCCCTCCACTTT CASQDSALSNSPLHF
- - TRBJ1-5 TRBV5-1 TGCGCCAGCAGCTTATCATCAGGTACCAATCAGCCCCAGCATTTT CASSLSSGTNQPQHF
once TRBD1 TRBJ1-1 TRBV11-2 TGTGCCAGCAGCTTAGCCACAAGGACAGGGCATGAAGCTTTCTTT CASSLATRTGHEAFF
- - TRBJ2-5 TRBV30 TGTGCCTGGATGTCGGGAGAGACCCAGTACTTC CAWMSGETQYF
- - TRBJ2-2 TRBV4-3 TGCGCCAGCAGCCAAAGCGGCCCCGGGGAGCTGTTTTTT CASSQSGPGELFF
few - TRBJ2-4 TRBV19 TGTGCCAGTAGTATATCCCCCGAGGCCAAAAACATTCAGTACTTC CASSISPEAKNIQYF
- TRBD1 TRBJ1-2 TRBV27 TGTGCCAGCAGCCCTTCCCGGGACAGGGGGCCGGTGTGGGGCTACACCTTC CASSPSRDRGPVWGYTF
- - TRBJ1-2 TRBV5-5 TGTGCCAGCAGCCTGAGTTCAACGTCCTATGGCTACACCTTC CASSLSSTSYGYTF